This is a list of T cell receptor beta chains from one sample in a study of identical twins. TCRdb re-called the 5' RACE reads with MiXCR, one entry per CDR3 protein. The table has 510,000 or so distinct CDR3 sequences, 13% to 15% seen once; the top ten hold 0.44%. These data were also filed under a second study, of yellow fever vaccine responses in identical twins.

What was sequenced was CD4+ T cells sorted from blood. These receptors came from a woman between 18 and 29 years old in good health. Each CDR3 is given with its conserved first and last residue. Fields, in order: V gene, CDR3 protein.

>TRBV18
CASSPPAGLAGETQYF
>TRBV11-2
CASSAEGGANQPQHF
>TRBV11-1
CASSPRFAGSLTYNEQFF
>TRBV12-3/TRBV12-4
CASKKGVVSGANVLTF
>TRBV20-1
CSARDLGGAETQYF
>TRBV12-3/TRBV12-4
CASSLVQGSSYNEQFF
>TRBV5-1
CASSPLPPGTTRDGELFF
>TRBV12-3/TRBV12-4
CASTLGGRNEQFF
>TRBV12-3/TRBV12-4
CASSPMTWKETQYF
>TRBV7-9
CASSLNDGSQNTGELFF
>TRBV11-3
CASSLSQGLRNEQFF
>TRBV2
CASSGRAGGNEQYF
>TRBV28
CASSLSYAAGELFF
>TRBV12-3/TRBV12-4
CASSLSQFRNEQFF
>TRBV5-1
CASSLDFSGYGYTF